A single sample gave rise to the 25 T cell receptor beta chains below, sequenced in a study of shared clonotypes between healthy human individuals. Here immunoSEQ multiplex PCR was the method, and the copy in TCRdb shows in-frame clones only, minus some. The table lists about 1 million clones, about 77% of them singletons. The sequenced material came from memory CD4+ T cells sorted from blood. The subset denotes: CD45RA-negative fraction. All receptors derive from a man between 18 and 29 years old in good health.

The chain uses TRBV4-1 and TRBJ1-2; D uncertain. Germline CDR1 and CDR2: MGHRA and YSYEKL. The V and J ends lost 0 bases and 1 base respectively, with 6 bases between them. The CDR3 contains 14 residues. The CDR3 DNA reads TGCGCCAGCAGCCAAGAAGACATTAACTATGGCTACACCTTC. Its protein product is CASSQEDINYGYTF.

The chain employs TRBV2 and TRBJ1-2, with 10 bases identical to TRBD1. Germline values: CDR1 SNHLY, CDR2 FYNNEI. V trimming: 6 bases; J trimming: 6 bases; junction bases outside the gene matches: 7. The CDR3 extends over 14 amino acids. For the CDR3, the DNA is TGTGCCAGCAGACTAGACAGGGGGCAGGATGGCTACACCTTC. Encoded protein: CASRLDRGQDGYTF.

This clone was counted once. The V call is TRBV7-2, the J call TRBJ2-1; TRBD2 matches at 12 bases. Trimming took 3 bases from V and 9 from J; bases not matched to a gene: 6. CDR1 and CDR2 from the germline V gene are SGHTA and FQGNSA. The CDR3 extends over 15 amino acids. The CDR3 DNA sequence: TGTGCCAGCAGCTTTCTAGCGGGGGGGCGTAGTGAGCAGTTCTTC. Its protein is CASSFLAGGRSEQFF.

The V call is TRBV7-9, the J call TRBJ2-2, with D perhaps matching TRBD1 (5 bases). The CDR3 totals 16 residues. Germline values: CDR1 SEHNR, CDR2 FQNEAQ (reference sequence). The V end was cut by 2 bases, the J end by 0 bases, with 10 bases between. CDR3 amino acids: CASSLSRQPNTGELFF. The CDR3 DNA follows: TGTGCCAGCAGCTTATCGCGACAGCCGAACACCGGGGAGCTGTTTTTT.

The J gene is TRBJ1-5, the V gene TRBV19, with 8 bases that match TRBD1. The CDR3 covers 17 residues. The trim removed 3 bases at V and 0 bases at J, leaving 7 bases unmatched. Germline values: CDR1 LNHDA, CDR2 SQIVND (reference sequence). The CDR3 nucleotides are TGTGCCAGTAGTATGTGGACAGGGCAGTATAGCAATCAGCCCCAGCATTTT. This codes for CASSMWTGQYSNQPQHF. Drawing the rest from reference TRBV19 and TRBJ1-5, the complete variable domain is DGGITQSPKYLFRKEGQNVTLSCEQNLNHDAMYWYRQDPGQGLRLIYYSQIVNDFQKGDIAEGYSVSREKKESFPLTVTSAQKNPTAFYLCASSMWTGQYSNQPQHFGDGTRLSIL.

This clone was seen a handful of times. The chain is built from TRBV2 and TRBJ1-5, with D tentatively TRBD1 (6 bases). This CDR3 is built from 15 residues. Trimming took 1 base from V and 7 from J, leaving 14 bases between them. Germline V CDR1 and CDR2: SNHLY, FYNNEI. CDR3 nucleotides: TGTGCCAGCAGTGAAGGCGCCAGGGGAGGGCAGCCCCAGCATTTT. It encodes CASSEGARGGQPQHF.

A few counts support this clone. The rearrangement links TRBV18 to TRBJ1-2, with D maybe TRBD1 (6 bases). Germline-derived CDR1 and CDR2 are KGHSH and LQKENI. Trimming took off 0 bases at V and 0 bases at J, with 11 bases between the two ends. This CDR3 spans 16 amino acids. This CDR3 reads CASSPPGQGSNYGYTF. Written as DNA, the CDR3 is TGTGCCAGCTCACCACCGGGACAAGGGTCTAACTATGGCTACACCTTC.

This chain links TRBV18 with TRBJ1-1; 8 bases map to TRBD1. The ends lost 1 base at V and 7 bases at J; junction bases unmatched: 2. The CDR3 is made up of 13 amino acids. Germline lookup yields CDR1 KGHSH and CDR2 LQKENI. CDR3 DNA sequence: TGTGCCAGCTCACCACGGGACAGGCTTGAAGCTTTCTTT. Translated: CASSPRDRLEAFF. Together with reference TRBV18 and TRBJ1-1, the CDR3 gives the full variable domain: NAGVMQNPRHLVRRRGQEARLRCSPMKGHSHVYWYRQLPEEGLKFMVYLQKENIIDESGMPKERFSAEFPKEGPSILRIQQVVRGDSAAYFCASSPRDRLEAFFGQGTRLTVV.

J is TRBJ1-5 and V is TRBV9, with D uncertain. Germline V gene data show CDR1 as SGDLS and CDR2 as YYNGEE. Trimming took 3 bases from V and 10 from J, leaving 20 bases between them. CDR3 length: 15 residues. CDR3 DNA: TGTGCCAGCAGCGACCGGGCCGCTTTAGTTCTACCCCAGCATTTT. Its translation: CASSDRAALVLPQHF.

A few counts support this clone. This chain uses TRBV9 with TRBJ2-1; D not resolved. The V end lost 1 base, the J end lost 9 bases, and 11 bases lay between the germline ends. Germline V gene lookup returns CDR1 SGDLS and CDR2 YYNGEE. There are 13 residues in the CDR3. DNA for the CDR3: TGTGCCAGCAGCGTAAATCTGGCCACTGAGCAGTTCTTC. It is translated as CASSVNLATEQFF.

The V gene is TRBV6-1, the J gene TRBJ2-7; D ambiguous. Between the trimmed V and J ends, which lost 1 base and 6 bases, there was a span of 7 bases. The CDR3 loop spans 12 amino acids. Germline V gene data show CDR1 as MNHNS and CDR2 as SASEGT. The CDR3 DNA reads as TGTGCCAGCAGTGAAGGTAGTTTCGAGCAGTACTTC. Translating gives CASSEGSFEQYF.

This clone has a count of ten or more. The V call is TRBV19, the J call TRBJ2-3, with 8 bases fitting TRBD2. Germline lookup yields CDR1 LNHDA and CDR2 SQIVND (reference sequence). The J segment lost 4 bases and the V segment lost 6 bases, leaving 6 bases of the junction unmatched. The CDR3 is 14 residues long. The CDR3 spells CASSVGRAADTQYF. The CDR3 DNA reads TGTGCCAGTAGCGTCGGGAGGGCCGCAGATACGCAGTATTTT.

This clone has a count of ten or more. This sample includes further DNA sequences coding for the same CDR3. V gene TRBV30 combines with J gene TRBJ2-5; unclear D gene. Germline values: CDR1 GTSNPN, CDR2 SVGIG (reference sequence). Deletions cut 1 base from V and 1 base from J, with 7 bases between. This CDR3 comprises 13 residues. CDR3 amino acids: CAWSGGLQETQYF. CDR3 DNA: TGTGCCTGGAGTGGTGGCCTCCAAGAGACCCAGTACTTC.

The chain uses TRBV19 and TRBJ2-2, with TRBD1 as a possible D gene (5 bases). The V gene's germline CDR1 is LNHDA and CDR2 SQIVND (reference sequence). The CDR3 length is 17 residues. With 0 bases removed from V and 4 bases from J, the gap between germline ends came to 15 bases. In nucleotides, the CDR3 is TGTGCCAGTAGTATAGATCCTTCAGGGTACCGCACCGGGGAGCTGTTTTTT. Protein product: CASSIDPSGYRTGELFF.

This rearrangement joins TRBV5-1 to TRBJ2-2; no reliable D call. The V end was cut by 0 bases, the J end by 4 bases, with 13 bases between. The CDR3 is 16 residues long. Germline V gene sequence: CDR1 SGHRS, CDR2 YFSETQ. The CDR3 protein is CASSLAGKTRTGELFF. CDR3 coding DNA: TGCGCCAGCAGCTTGGCTGGGAAGACGCGCACCGGGGAGCTGTTTTTT.

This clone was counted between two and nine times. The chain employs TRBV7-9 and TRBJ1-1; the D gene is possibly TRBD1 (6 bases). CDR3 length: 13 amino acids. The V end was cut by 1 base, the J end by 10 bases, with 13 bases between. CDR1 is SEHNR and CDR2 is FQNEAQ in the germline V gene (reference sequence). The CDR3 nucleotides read TGTGCCAGCAGCTTAGGAGAGGGGGGTAGAGCTTTCTTT. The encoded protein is CASSLGEGGRAFF.

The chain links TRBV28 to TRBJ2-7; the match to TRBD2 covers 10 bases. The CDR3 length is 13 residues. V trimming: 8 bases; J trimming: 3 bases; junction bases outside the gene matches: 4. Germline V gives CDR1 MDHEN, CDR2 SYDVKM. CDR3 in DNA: TGTGCCAGCCAGCGGGGGGGCTTCTACGAGCAGTACTTC. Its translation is CASQRGGFYEQYF.

The CDR3 protein is CAISGSPAGGIRNEQFF. CDR3 coding DNA: TGTGCCATCAGTGGGTCCCCGGCGGGGGGGATTAGGAATGAGCAGTTCTTC. V gene TRBV10-3 combines with J gene TRBJ2-1, with TRBD2 identical over 9 bases. Trimming at V came to 4 bases and at J to 7 bases, leaving 14 bases not matched to a gene. The length of the CDR3 is 17 residues. Germline V gene lookup returns CDR1 ENHRY and CDR2 SYGVKD.

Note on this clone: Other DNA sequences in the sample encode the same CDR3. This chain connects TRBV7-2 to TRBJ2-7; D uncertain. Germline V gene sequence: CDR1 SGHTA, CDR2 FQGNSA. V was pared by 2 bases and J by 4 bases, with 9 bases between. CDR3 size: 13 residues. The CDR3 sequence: CASSLRPAYEQYF. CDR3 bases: TGTGCCAGCAGCTTACGTCCGGCATACGAGCAGTACTTC.

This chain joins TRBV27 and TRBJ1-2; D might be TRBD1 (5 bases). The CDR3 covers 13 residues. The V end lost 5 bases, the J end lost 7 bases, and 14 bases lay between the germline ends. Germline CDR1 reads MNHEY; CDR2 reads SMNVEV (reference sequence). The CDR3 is CASSRRTFSGYTF. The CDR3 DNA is TGTGCCAGCAGTCGAAGGACATTCTCTGGCTACACCTTC.

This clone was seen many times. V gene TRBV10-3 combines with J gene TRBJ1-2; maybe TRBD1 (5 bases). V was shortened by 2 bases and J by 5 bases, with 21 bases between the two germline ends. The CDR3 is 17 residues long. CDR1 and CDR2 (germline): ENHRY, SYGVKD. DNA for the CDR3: TGTGCCATCAGTGAGGGGGGATACCTTATCTCCCCTTATGGCTACACCTTC. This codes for CAISEGGYLISPYGYTF.

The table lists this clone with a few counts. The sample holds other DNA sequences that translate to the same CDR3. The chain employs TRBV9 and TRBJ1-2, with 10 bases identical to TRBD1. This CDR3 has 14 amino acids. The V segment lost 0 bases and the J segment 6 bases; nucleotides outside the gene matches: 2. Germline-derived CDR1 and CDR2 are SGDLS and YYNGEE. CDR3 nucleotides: TGTGCCAGCAGCGTAGTCGGACAGGGGGATGGCTACACCTTC. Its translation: CASSVVGQGDGYTF.

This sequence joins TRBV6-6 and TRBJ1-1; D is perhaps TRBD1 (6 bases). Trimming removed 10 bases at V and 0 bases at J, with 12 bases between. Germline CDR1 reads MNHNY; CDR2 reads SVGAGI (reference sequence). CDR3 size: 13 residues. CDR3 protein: CAISGAVNTEAFF. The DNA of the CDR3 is TGTGCCATCTCGGGGGCGGTGAACACTGAAGCTTTCTTT.

The CDR3 bases are TGTGCCAGCACCGACAGGCGGAGCTCCTACAATGAGCAGTTCTTC. Protein sequence: CASTDRRSSYNEQFF. The V and J genes are TRBV2 and TRBJ2-1; a weak D match, TRBD1 (6 bases). CDR3 length: 15 residues. CDR1 and CDR2 (germline): SNHLY, FYNNEI. The ends were cut back, 7 bases at V and 0 bases at J, with 13 bases in the middle.

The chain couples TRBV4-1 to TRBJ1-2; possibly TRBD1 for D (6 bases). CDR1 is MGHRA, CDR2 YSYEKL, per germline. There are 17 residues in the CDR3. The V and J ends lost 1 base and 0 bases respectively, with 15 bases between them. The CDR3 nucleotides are TGCGCCAGCAGCCAAGCCCCGGACAGAAACTCTAACTATGGCTACACCTTC. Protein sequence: CASSQAPDRNSNYGYTF.